Presented here are 21 T cell receptor beta chains from one specimen sequenced in a study of T cells in localized non-small cell lung cancer. Measured with immunoSEQ multiplex PCR; TCRdb has only the in-frame clones, and not every one. The table records some 2,500 clones, more than 30% of them present only once. Sequenced material: lung tumor tissue, taken before any cancer treatment. Source of these receptors: a male donor aged 60 or over with stage I squamous cell lung carcinoma.

The CDR3: CASSGDRASTGELFF. The CDR3 coding sequence is TGCGCCAGCAGCGGGGACAGGGCTAGCACCGGGGAGCTGTTTTTT. V usage is TRBV5-1 and J usage is TRBJ2-2, with 9 nucleotides matching TRBD1. Trimming cost V 4 bases and J 4 bases; bases outside gene matches: 5. The CDR3 totals 15 residues. Per germline, CDR1 SGHRS and CDR2 YFSETQ. The whole variable domain, remainder taken from reference TRBV5-1 and TRBJ2-2, is KAGVTQTPRYLIKTRGQQVTLSCSPISGHRSVSWYQQTPGQGLQFLFEYFSETQRNKGNFPGRFSGRQFSNSRSEMNVSTLELGDSALYLCASSGDRASTGELFFGEGSRLTVL.

This chain links TRBV19 with TRBJ1-1, with D perhaps matching TRBD1 (5 bases). This CDR3 region has 14 residues. Germline lookup yields CDR1 LNHDA and CDR2 SQIVND (reference sequence). Trimming stripped 3 bases from V and 0 bases from J, with 8 bases between. CDR3: CASSIDSLNTEAFF. CDR3 DNA: TGTGCCAGTAGTATTGACAGTTTGAACACTGAAGCTTTCTTT.

By proportion, this clone is large. V gene TRBV11-3 combines with J gene TRBJ2-1, with a possible D match to TRBD2 (5 bases). V gave up 5 bases and J gave up 2 bases, with 16 bases separating them. Germline V gene data show CDR1 as SGHNT and CDR2 as YENEEA. The CDR3 extends over 16 amino acids. The CDR3 spells CASSALGELTYNEQFF. DNA for the CDR3: TGTGCCAGCAGCGCTCTTGGGGAGCTCACCTACAATGAGCAGTTCTTC.

The rearrangement joins TRBV6-8 to TRBJ2-7; 9 nucleotides align to TRBD1. Germline V gene sequence: CDR1 MNHGY, CDR2 SAAAGT. The CDR3 is 15 amino acids. V shed 0 bases, J shed 5 bases, and the junction held 5 bases outside the gene matches. In nucleotides, the CDR3 is TGTGCCAGCAGTTACTCCGACAGGGGGTCCCACGAGCAGTACTTC. It translates to CASSYSDRGSHEQYF.

This clone is large. The gene calls are TRBV19 and TRBJ2-1; D is ambiguous. The ends were cut back, 1 base at V and 7 bases at J, with 5 bases in the middle. The CDR3 extends over 12 amino acids. Germline lookup yields CDR1 LNHDA and CDR2 SQIVND (reference sequence). The CDR3 DNA reads as TGTGCCAGTAGTATAGGTGATAATGAGCAGTTCTTC. This translates into CASSIGDNEQFF. The full variable domain, its missing parts supplied by reference TRBV19 and TRBJ2-1, is DGGITQSPKYLFRKEGQNVTLSCEQNLNHDAMYWYRQDPGQGLRLIYYSQIVNDFQKGDIAEGYSVSREKKESFPLTVTSAQKNPTAFYLCASSIGDNEQFFGPGTRLTVL.

In this sample, this clone is medium-sized. The rearrangement joins TRBV11-3 to TRBJ2-3; 8 bases map to TRBD2. Germline CDR1 and CDR2: SGHNT and YENEEA. V dropped 5 bases and J dropped 4; count of bases not matched to a gene: 5. This CDR3 is built from 14 residues. CDR3 loop: CASSAGGASDTQYF. As DNA, the CDR3 is TGTGCCAGCAGCGCCGGGGGGGCATCAGATACGCAGTATTTT.

This clone was counted only a few times. The rearrangement joins TRBV9 to TRBJ1-3; the D is unclear. This CDR3 region has 13 residues. The V gene's germline CDR1 is SGDLS and CDR2 YYNGEE. Between the trimmed V and J ends, which lost 5 bases and 0 bases, there was a span of 6 bases. DNA of the CDR3: TGTGCCAGCAGTTTCCACTCTGGAAACACCATATATTTT. Amino acid sequence: CASSFHSGNTIYF.

The J gene is TRBJ1-6, the V gene TRBV14; D is undetermined. V was shortened by 5 bases and J by 6 bases, with 8 bases between the two germline ends. CDR3 length: 13 amino acids. Looked up from germline, CDR1 is SGHDN and CDR2 is FVKESK. The CDR3, as DNA: TGTGCCAGCAGCATCGTTCCTAATTCACCCCTCCACTTT. It translates to CASSIVPNSPLHF.

By share, this clone ranks as medium-sized. The chain uses TRBV1 and TRBJ1-5; the table names TRBD1, a call not compared with the DNA. TRBV1 is a documented pseudogene. The CDR3 contains 18 residues. CDR3 sequence reads: CASSPAGEDRAAGQPQHF. The CDR3 DNA reads TGCGCCAGCAGCCCGGCGGGCGAGGACAGGGCTGCGGGTCAGCCCCAGCATTTT.

V and J are TRBV19 and TRBJ1-2; weak D call: TRBD1 (5 bases). V lost 2 bases to trimming and J lost 4 bases, with 11 bases between them. The CDR3 sequence is 14 residues long. Germline-derived CDR1 and CDR2 are LNHDA and SQIVND (reference sequence). In DNA, the CDR3 is TGTGCCAGTAGTATAAGCCGACAGCGCTATGGCTACACCTTC. It translates to CASSISRQRYGYTF.

By share of the sample, this clone is medium-sized. This chain connects TRBV11-3 to TRBJ1-1; weak D call: TRBD1 (6 bases). Germline lookup yields CDR1 SGHNT and CDR2 YENEEA. Deletions cut 4 bases from V and 2 bases from J, with 11 bases between. CDR3 size: 14 residues. CDR3 sequence (DNA): TGTGCCAGCAGCTCTCCGGGACAAAACACTGAAGCTTTCTTT. Amino acids: CASSSPGQNTEAFF.

This clone was counted only a few times. J is TRBJ1-5 and V is TRBV11-3; TRBD1 is a possible D gene (6 bases). V was cut by 5 bases and J by 5 bases, with 13 bases left in between. The length of the CDR3 is 14 residues. The V gene's germline CDR1 is SGHNT and CDR2 YENEEA. This CDR3 is CASSLVYRDQPQHF. CDR3 DNA sequence: TGTGCCAGCAGCCTCGTTTACAGGGATCAGCCCCAGCATTTT.

This clone came up a few times. The chain joins TRBV9 to TRBJ1-2, with TRBD1 matching over 11 bases. J gave up 7 bases and V 3 bases, and 14 bases lay outside the gene matches. CDR3 length: 17 residues. CDR1 is SGDLS and CDR2 is YYNGEE in the germline V gene. The chain's CDR3 is CASSAARWTGGVGGYTF. The CDR3 DNA is TGTGCCAGCAGCGCAGCCCGATGGACAGGGGGCGTGGGTGGCTACACCTTC.

This chain uses TRBV9 with TRBJ1-1; a weak D match, TRBD1 (5 bases). V was pared by 2 bases and J by 0 bases, with 14 bases between. The CDR3 has 16 residues. The V gene's germline CDR1 is SGDLS and CDR2 YYNGEE. CDR3 bases: TGTGCCAGCAGCGTGTCAGGGCTCTTCATGAACACTGAAGCTTTCTTT. It translates to CASSVSGLFMNTEAFF.

In its sample, this clone ranks as large. The genes are TRBV11-3 and TRBJ2-2, with D possibly being TRBD1 (6 bases). Trimming pared 2 bases from V and 1 base from J, leaving 8 bases between. The CDR3 has 15 residues. Germline values: CDR1 SGHNT, CDR2 YENEEA. CDR3 in amino acids: CASSLQGMNTGELFF. The CDR3 nucleotides read TGTGCCAGCAGCTTACAGGGGATGAACACCGGGGAGCTGTTTTTT.

V gene TRBV28 combines with J gene TRBJ1-3, with a weak D call TRBD1 (6 bases). Germline CDR1 is MDHEN and CDR2 is SYDVKM. Deletions cut 6 bases from V and 0 bases from J, with 18 bases between. The CDR3 spans 17 residues. CDR3: CASSLPRQALSGNTIYF. DNA for the CDR3: TGTGCCAGCAGCCTACCCCGACAGGCACTCTCTGGAAACACCATATATTTT.

This clone rates as large. The chain joins TRBV14 to TRBJ2-7; 7 bases fit TRBD1. The ends lost 3 bases at V and 2 bases at J; junction bases unmatched: 4. This CDR3 is built from 14 residues. CDR1 SGHDN and CDR2 FVKESK come from the germline V gene. The CDR3 region is CASSHRDSPYEQYF. DNA for the CDR3: TGTGCCAGCAGCCACCGGGACAGTCCCTACGAGCAGTACTTC.

This clone turned up a few times. This chain connects TRBV11-3 to TRBJ2-7, with a weak D call TRBD2 (6 bases). Trimming stripped 4 bases from V and 5 bases from J, with 15 bases between. This CDR3 contains 14 residues. CDR1 is SGHNT, CDR2 YENEEA, per germline. For the CDR3, the DNA is TGTGCCAGCAGCTCGGGACTCCTGCCCGACGAGCAGTACTTC. It codes for CASSSGLLPDEQYF.

The rearrangement links TRBV19 to TRBJ2-1; TRBD2 is a possible D gene (7 bases). The germline gives CDR1 LNHDA, CDR2 SQIVND (reference sequence). This CDR3 spans 15 amino acids. Trimming took 5 bases from V and 8 from J, leaving 19 bases between them. CDR3 protein: CASSVGGAFHDEQFF. In DNA form, the CDR3 reads TGTGCCAGTAGTGTTGGGGGGGCCTTCCACGATGAGCAGTTCTTC.

This clone has only one observation. The chain couples TRBV19 to TRBJ2-7, with 10 positions matching TRBD1. V shed 5 bases and J 2 bases; nucleotides not matched to a gene: 6. Looked up from germline, CDR1 is LNHDA and CDR2 is SQIVND (reference sequence). This CDR3 contains 15 residues. This CDR3 is CASSPTGTGAYEQYF. The CDR3 DNA sequence: TGTGCCAGTAGTCCCACCGGGACAGGGGCCTACGAGCAGTACTTC.

J is TRBJ2-1 and V is TRBV9, with 12 bases lining up with TRBD1. The CDR3 sequence is 14 residues long. V lost 7 bases to trimming and J lost 10 bases; unmatched junction nucleotides: 9. In germline, CDR1 is SGDLS, CDR2 YYNGEE. Written as DNA, the CDR3 is TGTGCCAGCTGGCTTACCGGGACAGGGGGCGAGCAGTTCTTC. This encodes CASWLTGTGGEQFF.